This T cell receptor (beta chain) was sequenced for a study of blood T cells in healthy people across ages. For the study at large: Template switching picked up about one barcoded beta molecule for each two T cells.

This clonotype was counted between two and nine times. Its antigen is as yet unknown. The authors ran a second PCR of about 6 to 12 cycles using a sample-barcoded 5' primer and a J-beta primer mix. Using its own MiXCR run on the 5' RACE reads, TCRdb lists one record per CDR3 protein. Of about 680,000 distinct CDR3 sequences listed, 45% to 50% were seen once; the top ten hold roughly 34%. This CDR3 comprises 14 residues. V was trimmed by 7 bases and J by 5 bases, leaving 12 bases between them. Germline-derived CDR1 and CDR2 are MNHNY and SVGAGI (reference sequence). Study outcomes and limitations: While age rose, TCR beta diversity per million T cells dropped in a roughly linear way. Bulk PBMC profiling left naive and antigen-experienced comparisons inconclusive.

This clonotype originated in a woman aged 55 to 70 in good health. The chain employs TRBV6-6 and TRBJ1-6; no clear D gene. The sample consisted of blood. CDR3 region: CASNALANNSPLHF. CDR3 coding DNA: TGTGCCAGCAATGCCTTGGCAAATAATTCACCCCTCCACTTT.